The clone carrying this T cell receptor beta chain was found a few times. This sample stems from a study of blood T cell repertoires in COVID-19. Residents of 24 US areas, aged about 18 to 95 years, made up the participants. Looked up from germline, CDR1 is PRHDT and CDR2 is FYEKMQ (reference sequence). This CDR3 comprises 14 residues. V shed 2 bases and J 6 bases; nucleotides not matched to a gene: 4. This table comes from immunoSEQ multiplex PCR, and its TCRdb copy is limited to in-frame clones, with some not included. In the table there are 310,000 or so clones, about 85% of which are singletons. Sequenced material: PBMCs or T cells enriched from blood (not recorded which). The chain links TRBV13 to TRBJ2-7, with 10 bases identical to TRBD2. The source is a woman aged 25 to 39 who had recovered from COVID-19. The CDR3 region has the DNA TGTGCCAGCAGCTTATCAGCGGGGGGGCGCGAGCAGTACTTC. It translates to CASSLSAGGREQYF.